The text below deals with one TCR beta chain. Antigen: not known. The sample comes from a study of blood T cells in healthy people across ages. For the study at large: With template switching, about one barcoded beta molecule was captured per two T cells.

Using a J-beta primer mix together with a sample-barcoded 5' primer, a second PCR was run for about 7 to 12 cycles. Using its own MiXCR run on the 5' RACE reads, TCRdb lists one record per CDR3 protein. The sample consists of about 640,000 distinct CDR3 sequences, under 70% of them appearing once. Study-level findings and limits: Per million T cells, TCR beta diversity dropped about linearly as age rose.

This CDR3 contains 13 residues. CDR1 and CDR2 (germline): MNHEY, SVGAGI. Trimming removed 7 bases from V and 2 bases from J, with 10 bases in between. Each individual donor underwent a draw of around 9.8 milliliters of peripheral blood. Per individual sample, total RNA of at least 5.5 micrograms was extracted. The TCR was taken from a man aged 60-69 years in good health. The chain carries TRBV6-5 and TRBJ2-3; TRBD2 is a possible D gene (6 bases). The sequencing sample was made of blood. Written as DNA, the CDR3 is TGTGCCAGCAAAGGAGGGGTCACAGATACGCAGTATTTT. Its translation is CASKGGVTDTQYF.